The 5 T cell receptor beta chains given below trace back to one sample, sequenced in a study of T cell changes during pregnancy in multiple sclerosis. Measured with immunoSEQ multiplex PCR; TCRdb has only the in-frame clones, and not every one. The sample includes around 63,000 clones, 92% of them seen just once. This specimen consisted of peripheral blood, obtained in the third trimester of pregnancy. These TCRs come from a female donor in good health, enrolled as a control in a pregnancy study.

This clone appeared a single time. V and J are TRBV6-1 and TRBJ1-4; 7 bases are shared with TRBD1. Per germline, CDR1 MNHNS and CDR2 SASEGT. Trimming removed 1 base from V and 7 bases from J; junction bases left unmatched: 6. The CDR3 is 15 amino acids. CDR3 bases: TGTGCCAGCAGTGAAGGTGGAGGGGGCTTTGAAAAACTGTTTTTT. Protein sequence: CASSEGGGGFEKLFF.

The CDR3 region is CASSQDQGASAGANVLTF. CDR3 sequence (DNA): TGCGCCAGCAGCCAAGATCAGGGGGCTAGCGCTGGGGCCAACGTCCTGACTTTC. The V call is TRBV4-1, the J call TRBJ2-6; 8 positions match TRBD1. The trim removed 0 bases at V and 2 bases at J, leaving 6 bases unmatched. The germline CDR1 and CDR2 sequences are MGHRA and YSYEKL. There are 18 residues in the CDR3.

The DNA of the CDR3 is TGCGCCAGCAGCCAAGGGACAGGGGTTGGTGAAAAACTGTTTTTT. Translating gives CASSQGTGVGEKLFF. This chain connects TRBV4-1 to TRBJ1-4; 9 nucleotides align to TRBD1. CDR3 size: 15 residues. Trimming at V came to 1 base and at J to 7 bases, leaving 4 bases not matched to a gene. Per germline, CDR1 MGHRA and CDR2 YSYEKL.

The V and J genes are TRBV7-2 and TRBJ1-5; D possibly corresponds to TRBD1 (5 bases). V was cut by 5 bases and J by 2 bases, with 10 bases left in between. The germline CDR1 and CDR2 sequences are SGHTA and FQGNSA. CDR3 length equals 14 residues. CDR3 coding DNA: TGTGCCAGCAGCCTTGACAGTGGCAATCAGCCCCAGCATTTT. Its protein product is CASSLDSGNQPQHF.

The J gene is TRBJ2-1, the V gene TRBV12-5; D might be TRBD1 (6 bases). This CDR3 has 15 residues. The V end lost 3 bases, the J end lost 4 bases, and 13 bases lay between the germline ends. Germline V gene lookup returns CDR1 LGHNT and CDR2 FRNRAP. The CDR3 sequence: CASGLVGTNYNEQFF. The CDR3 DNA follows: TGTGCTAGTGGTTTAGTCGGGACAAATTACAATGAGCAGTTCTTC.